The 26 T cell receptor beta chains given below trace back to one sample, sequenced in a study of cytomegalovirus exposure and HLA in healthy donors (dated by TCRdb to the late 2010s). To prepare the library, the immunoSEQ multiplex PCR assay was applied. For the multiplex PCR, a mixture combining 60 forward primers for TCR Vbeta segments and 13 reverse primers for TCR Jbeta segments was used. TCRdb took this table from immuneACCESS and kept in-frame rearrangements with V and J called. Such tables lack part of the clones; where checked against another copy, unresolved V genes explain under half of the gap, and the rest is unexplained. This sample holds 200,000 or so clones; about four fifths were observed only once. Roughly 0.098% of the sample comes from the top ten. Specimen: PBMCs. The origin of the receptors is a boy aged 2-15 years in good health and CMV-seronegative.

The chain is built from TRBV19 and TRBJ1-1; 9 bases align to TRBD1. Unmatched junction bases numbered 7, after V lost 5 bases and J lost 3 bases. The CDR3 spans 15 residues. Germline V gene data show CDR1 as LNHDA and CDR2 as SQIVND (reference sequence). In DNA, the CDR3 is TGTGCCAGTAGTCGGGGGACAGGGCCGGACACTGAAGCTTTCTTT. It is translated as CASSRGTGPDTEAFF. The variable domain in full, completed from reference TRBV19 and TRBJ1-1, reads DGGITQSPKYLFRKEGQNVTLSCEQNLNHDAMYWYRQDPGQGLRLIYYSQIVNDFQKGDIAEGYSVSREKKESFPLTVTSAQKNPTAFYLCASSRGTGPDTEAFFGQGTRLTVV.

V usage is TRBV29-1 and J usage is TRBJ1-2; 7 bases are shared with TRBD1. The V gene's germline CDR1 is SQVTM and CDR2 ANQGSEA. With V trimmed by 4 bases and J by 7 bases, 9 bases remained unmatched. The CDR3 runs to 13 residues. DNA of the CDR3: TGCAGCGTTGGGACCCGACAGGGAGGTGGCTACACCTTC. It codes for CSVGTRQGGGYTF.

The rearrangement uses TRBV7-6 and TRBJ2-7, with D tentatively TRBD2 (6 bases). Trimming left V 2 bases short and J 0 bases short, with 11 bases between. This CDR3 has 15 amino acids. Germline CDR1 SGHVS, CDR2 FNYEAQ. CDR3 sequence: CASSLQAGFSYEQYF. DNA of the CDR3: TGTGCCAGCAGCTTACAAGCGGGTTTCTCCTACGAGCAGTACTTC. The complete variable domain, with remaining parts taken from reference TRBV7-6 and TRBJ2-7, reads GAGVSQSPRYKVTKRGQDVALRCDPISGHVSLYWYRQALGQGPEFLTYFNYEAQQDKSGLPNDRFSAERPEGSISTLTIQRTEQRDSAMYRCASSLQAGFSYEQYFGPGTRLTVT.

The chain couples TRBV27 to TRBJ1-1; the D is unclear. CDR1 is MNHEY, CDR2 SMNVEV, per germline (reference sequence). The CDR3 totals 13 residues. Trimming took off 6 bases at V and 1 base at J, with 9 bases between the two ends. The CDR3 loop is CASRLTENTEAFF. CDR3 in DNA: TGTGCCAGCAGACTTACAGAGAACACTGAAGCTTTCTTT.

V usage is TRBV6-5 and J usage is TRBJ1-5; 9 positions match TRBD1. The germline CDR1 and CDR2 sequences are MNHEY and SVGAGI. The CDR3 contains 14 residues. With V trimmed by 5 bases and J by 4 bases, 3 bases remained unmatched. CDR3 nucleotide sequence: TGTGCCAGCAGTGGACAGGGGCGAAATCAGCCCCAGCATTTT. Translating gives CASSGQGRNQPQHF.

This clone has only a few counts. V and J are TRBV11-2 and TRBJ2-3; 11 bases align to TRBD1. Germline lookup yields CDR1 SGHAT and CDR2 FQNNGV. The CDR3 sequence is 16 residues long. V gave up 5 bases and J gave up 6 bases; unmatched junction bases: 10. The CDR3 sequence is CASSTYRDRGGDTQYF. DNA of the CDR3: TGTGCCAGCAGCACATACCGGGACAGGGGGGGGGATACGCAGTATTTT.

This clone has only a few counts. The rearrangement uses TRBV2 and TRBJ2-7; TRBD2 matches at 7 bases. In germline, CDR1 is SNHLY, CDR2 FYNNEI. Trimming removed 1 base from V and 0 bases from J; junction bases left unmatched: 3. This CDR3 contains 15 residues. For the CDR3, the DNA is TGTGCCAGCAGTGAAGGGACGGGGGGCTCCTACGAGCAGTACTTC. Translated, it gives CASSEGTGGSYEQYF.

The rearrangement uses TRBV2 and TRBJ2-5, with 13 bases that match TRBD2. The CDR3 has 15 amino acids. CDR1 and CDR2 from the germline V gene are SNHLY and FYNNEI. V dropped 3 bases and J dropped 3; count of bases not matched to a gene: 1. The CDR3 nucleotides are TGTGCCAGCAGTGACACTAGCGGGGGGGAAGAGACCCAGTACTTC. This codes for CASSDTSGGEETQYF.

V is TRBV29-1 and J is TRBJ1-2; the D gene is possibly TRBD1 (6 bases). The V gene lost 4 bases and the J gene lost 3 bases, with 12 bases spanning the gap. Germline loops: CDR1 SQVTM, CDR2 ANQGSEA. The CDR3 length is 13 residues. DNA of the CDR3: TGCAGCGTTGGTGGAGGGGGGGACTATGGCTACACCTTC. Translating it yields CSVGGGGDYGYTF.

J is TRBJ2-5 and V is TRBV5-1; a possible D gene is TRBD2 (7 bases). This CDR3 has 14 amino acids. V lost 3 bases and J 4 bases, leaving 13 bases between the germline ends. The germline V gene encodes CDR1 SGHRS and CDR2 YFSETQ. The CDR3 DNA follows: TGCGCCAGCAGCTCGGGGGGCAAAGGAGAGACCCAGTACTTC. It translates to CASSSGGKGETQYF.

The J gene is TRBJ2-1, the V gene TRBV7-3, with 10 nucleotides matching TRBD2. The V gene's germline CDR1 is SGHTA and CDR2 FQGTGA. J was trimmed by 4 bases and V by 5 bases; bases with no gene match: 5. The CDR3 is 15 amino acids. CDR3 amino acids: CASSESGGAYNEQFF. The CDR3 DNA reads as TGTGCCAGCAGCGAGAGCGGGGGGGCTTACAATGAGCAGTTCTTC. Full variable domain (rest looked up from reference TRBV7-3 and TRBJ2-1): GAGVSQTPSNKVTEKGKYVELRCDPISGHTALYWYRQSLGQGPEFLIYFQGTGAADDSGLPNDRFFAVRPEGSVSTLKIQRTERGDSAVYLCASSESGGAYNEQFFGPGTRLTVL.

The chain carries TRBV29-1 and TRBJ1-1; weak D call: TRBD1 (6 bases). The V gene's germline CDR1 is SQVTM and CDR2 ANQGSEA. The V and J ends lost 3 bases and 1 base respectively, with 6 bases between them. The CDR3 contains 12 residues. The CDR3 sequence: CSVDRGNTEAFF. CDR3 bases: TGCAGCGTTGACAGGGGGAACACTGAAGCTTTCTTT.

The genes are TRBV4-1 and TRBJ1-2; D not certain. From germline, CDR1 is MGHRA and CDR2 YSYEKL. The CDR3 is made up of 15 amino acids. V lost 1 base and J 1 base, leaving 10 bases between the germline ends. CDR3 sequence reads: CASSQGRLNNYGYTF. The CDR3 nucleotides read TGCGCCAGCAGCCAAGGGAGACTCAATAACTATGGCTACACCTTC.

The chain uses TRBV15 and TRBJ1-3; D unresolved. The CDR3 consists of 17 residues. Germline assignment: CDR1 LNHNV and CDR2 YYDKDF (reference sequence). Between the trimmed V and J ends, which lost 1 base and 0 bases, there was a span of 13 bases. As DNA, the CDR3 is TGTGCCACCAGCAGAGCTGGTCACATCTTCTCTGGAAACACCATATATTTT. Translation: CATSRAGHIFSGNTIYF.

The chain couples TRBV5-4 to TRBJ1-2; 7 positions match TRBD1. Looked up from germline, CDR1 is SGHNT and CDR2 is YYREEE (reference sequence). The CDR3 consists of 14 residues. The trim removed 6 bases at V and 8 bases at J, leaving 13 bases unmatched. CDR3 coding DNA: TGTGCCAGCACCAAGGGACAGAGAAACGGCGGCTACACCTTC. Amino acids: CASTKGQRNGGYTF.

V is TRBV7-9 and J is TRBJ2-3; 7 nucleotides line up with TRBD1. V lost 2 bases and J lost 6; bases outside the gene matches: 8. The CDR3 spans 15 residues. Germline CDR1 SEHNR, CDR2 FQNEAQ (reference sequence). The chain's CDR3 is CASSLTPTGMDTQYF. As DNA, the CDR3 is TGTGCCAGCAGCTTAACTCCGACAGGGATGGATACGCAGTATTTT.

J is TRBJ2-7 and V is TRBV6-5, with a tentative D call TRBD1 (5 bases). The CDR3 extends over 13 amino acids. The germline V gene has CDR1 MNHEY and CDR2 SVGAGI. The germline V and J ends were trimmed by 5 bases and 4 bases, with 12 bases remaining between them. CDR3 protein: CASSEKGSYEQYF. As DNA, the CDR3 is TGTGCCAGCAGTGAAAAGGGGTCGTACGAGCAGTACTTC.

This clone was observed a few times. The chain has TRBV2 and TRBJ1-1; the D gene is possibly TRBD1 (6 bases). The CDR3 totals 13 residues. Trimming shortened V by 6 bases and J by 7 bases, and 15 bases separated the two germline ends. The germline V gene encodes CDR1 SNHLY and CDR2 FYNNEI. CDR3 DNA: TGTGCCAGCAGGACTGACAGGCCCTTTGAAGCTTTCTTT. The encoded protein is CASRTDRPFEAFF. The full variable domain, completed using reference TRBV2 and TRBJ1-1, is EPEVTQTPSHQVTQMGQEVILRCVPISNHLYFYWYRQILGQKVEFLVSFYNNEISEKSEIFDDQFSVERPDGSNFTLKIRSTKLEDSAMYFCASRTDRPFEAFFGQGTRLTVV.

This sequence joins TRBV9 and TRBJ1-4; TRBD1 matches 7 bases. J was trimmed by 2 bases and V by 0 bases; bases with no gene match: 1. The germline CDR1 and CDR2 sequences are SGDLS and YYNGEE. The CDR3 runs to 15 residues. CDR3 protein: CASSVGQGTNEKLFF. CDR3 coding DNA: TGTGCCAGCAGCGTAGGACAGGGCACTAATGAAAAACTGTTTTTT.

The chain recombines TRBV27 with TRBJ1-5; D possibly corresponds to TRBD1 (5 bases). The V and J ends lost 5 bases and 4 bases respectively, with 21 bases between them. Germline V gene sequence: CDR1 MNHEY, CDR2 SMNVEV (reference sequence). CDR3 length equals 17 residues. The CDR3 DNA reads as TGTGCCAGCAGTCCCCGACCAGGGTTTTTAGGGAATCAGCCCCAGCATTTT. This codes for CASSPRPGFLGNQPQHF.

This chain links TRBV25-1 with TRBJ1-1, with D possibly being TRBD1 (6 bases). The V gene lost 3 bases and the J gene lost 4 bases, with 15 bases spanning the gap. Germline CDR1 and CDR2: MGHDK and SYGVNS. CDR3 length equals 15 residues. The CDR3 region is CASSDSGVGGTEAFF. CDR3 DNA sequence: TGTGCCAGCAGTGATTCCGGAGTAGGGGGCACTGAAGCTTTCTTT. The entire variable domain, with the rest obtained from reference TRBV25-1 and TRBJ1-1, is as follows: EADIYQTPRYLVIGTGKKITLECSQTMGHDKMYWYQQDPGMELHLIHYSYGVNSTEKGDLSSESTVSRIRTEHFPLTLESARPSHTSQYLCASSDSGVGGTEAFFGQGTRLTVV.

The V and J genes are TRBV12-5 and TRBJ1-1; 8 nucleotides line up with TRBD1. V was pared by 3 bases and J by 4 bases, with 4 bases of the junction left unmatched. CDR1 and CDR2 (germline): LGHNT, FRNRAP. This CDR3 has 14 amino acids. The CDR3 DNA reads TGTGCTAGTGGTTTACAGGGGGGTGGCACTGAAGCTTTCTTT. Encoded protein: CASGLQGGGTEAFF.

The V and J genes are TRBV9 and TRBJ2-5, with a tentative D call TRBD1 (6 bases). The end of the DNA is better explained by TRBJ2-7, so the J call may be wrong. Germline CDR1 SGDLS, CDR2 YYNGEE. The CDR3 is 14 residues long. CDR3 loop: CASSVDRYPDEQYF. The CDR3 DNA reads TGTGCCAGCAGCGTTGACAGGTACCCGGACGAGCAGTACTTC.

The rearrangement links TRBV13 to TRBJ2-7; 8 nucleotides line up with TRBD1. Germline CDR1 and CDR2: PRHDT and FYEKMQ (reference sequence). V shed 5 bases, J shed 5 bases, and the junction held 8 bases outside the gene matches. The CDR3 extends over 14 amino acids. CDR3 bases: TGTGCCAGCAGCCCCGGACAGGGAAACCACGAGCAGTACTTC. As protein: CASSPGQGNHEQYF.

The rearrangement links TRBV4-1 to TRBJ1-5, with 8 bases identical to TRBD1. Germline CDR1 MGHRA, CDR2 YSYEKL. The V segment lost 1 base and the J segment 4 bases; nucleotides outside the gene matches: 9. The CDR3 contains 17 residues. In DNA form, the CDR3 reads TGCGCCAGCAGCCAAGTCTTGAGGACAGGGAATAATCAGCCCCAGCATTTT. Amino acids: CASSQVLRTGNNQPQHF.

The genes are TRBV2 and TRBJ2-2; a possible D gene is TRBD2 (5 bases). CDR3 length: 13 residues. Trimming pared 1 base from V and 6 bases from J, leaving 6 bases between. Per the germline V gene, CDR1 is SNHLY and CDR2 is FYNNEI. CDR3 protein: CASSEVGAGELFF. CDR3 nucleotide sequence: TGTGCCAGCAGTGAAGTCGGGGCCGGGGAGCTGTTTTTT.